This T cell receptor beta chain was found in a study of blood T cell repertoires in COVID-19. For the study at large: Sample material is recorded as cDNA or gDNA derived from T cells, B-cell-depleted T cells, or PBMCs.

The V end lost 0 bases, the J end lost 0 bases, and 12 bases lay between the germline ends. The CDR3 is 17 amino acids. Germline-derived CDR1 and CDR2 are SGHAT and FQNNGV. Original data processing: Amplification of reference gene primers provided the estimated nucleated cell counts. Some clones are missing from TCRdb's copy, which holds only in-frame ones; the method was immunoSEQ multiplex PCR. D and trimming come from the DNA, and the V and J calls and clone size come from that table. The sample carries more than 150,000 clones, roughly 84% recorded once. The clonotype comes from a man aged 50-60 years with active or convalescent COVID-19. Sequences were obtained from peripheral blood. The genes are TRBV11-2 and TRBJ1-5, with TRBD1 as a possible D gene (6 bases). DNA for the CDR3: TGTGCCAGCAGCTTAGATGGCAGGGGCTATAGCAATCAGCCCCAGCATTTT. As protein: CASSLDGRGYSNQPQHF.